These T cell receptor beta chains were read from a single sample in a study of shared clonotypes between healthy human individuals. Sequencing was performed with immunoSEQ multiplex PCR; in TCRdb, only in-frame clones are kept and a portion is missing. This sample has approximately 2.1 million clones, with roughly 93% found just once. The sequenced sample was naive CD4+ T cells from PBMCs. Source of these receptors: a man aged 18 to 35 in good health. Some clones in this sample may be carry-over from other donors' samples. Both conserved end residues are part of each CDR3. D genes are given only for firm matches. Clone size is not always given. Where it is, it says once, few, many or a class for expanded clones.

d_gene,abundance,j_gene,v_gene,CDR3nt,CDR3aa
TRBD2,NA,TRBJ2-1,TRBV7-9,TGTGCCAGCAGCCCCAGAGTAGGGGCGGGGGAGTTCTTC,CASSPRVGAGEFF
NA,NA,TRBJ1-2,TRBV19,TGTGCCAGTAATGGGGGGCCTCCTAACTATGGCTACACCTTC,CASNGGPPNYGYTF
NA,once,TRBJ2-1,TRBV6-5,TGTGCCAGCAGCCGGGGGCGATCCTACAATGAGCAGTTCTTC,CASSRGRSYNEQFF
NA,NA,TRBJ2-1,TRBV5-6,TGTGCCAGCAGCTTGGTAGGTGAGCAGTTCTTC,CASSLVGEQFF
NA,NA,TRBJ1-1,TRBV11-2,TGTGCCAGCAGTCCGGACCCAACCCCCGAAGCTTTCTTT,CASSPDPTPEAFF
TRBD1,NA,TRBJ1-2,TRBV6-1,TGTGCCAGCAGTGAAGCAGGGGGCGGTTCAGGTGGCTACACCTTC,CASSEAGGGSGGYTF
NA,NA,TRBJ1-1,TRBV19,TGTGCCAGTAGTATATACAGGGACACTGAAGCTTTCTTT,CASSIYRDTEAFF
NA,NA,TRBJ2-7,TRBV5-1,TGCGCCAGCAGCCAGCGGGACAATTCCTACGAGCAGTACTTC,CASSQRDNSYEQYF
TRBD2,NA,TRBJ2-6,TRBV9,TGTGCCAGCAGCGTAGTAGCGGGCGGGGCCAACGTCCTGACTTTC,CASSVVAGGANVLTF
NA,few,TRBJ1-1,TRBV6-1,TGTGCCAGCAGGACTAACAGGGCGAACACTGAAGCTTTCTTT,CASRTNRANTEAFF
NA,NA,TRBJ1-1,TRBV10-3,TGTGCCATCGGGAGGGGGGAGTCGCGGGGTTTCACTGAAGCTTTCTTT,CAIGRGESRGFTEAFF
TRBD2,NA,TRBJ2-1,TRBV9,TGTGCCAGCAGCGTAGTGGCTAGCGGGTATGAGCAGTTCTTC,CASSVVASGYEQFF
NA,NA,TRBJ1-4,TRBV18,TGTGCCAGCTCACCGCCCTGGGATGAAAAACTGTTTTTT,CASSPPWDEKLFF
TRBD1,NA,TRBJ1-2,TRBV2,TGTGCCAGCAGACAAACAAACCGGGACAGGAGGAGCTACTATGGCTACACCTTC,CASRQTNRDRRSYYGYTF
NA,NA,TRBJ1-3,TRBV29-1,TGCAGCGTTGACTCCGGCTCTGGAAACACCATATATTTT,CSVDSGSGNTIYF
TRBD1,NA,TRBJ1-2,TRBV29-1,TGCAGCGTTGTTTCAGGGGGCTCTGGCTACACCTTC,CSVVSGGSGYTF
NA,few,TRBJ2-1,TRBV25-1,TGTGCCAGCAGTTACTTCCGATATAGCAGGGATGAGCAGTTCTTC,CASSYFRYSRDEQFF
NA,NA,TRBJ1-5,TRBV7-9,TGTGCCAGCAGCTTAGCTTCCGGGCAGCAGCCCCAGCATTTT,CASSLASGQQPQHF
NA,NA,TRBJ1-5,TRBV7-2,TGTGCCAGCAGCCCACAAGGGACGGATCAGCCCCAGCATTTT,CASSPQGTDQPQHF
NA,NA,TRBJ2-3,TRBV5-1,TGCGCCAGCAGGTCCTCCTCCAGCACAGATACGCAGTATTTT,CASRSSSSTDTQYF
NA,NA,TRBJ2-5,TRBV7-3,TGTGCCAGCAGCTCCCACGTGGGGGGGTACTTC,CASSSHVGGYF
NA,NA,TRBJ1-2,TRBV28,TGTGCCAGCAGTTCCCCGTACGGGAACCATGGCTACACCTTC,CASSSPYGNHGYTF
NA,NA,TRBJ2-6,TRBV5-1,TGCGCCAGCAGCTTGGGGGTATCCGGTGGGGCCAACGTCCTGACTTTC,CASSLGVSGGANVLTF
NA,NA,TRBJ2-1,TRBV5-6,TGTGCCAGCAGCTTGCCCCAGGGCTCCTACAATGAGCAGTTCTTC,CASSLPQGSYNEQFF
TRBD2,once,TRBJ2-1,TRBV19,TGTGCCAGTAGTCGGCCTAGCGGGAGTAACGATGAGCAGTTCTTC,CASSRPSGSNDEQFF
TRBD2,once,TRBJ2-1,TRBV28,TGTGCCAGCGGACTAGCGGGTAATGAGCAGTTCTTC,CASGLAGNEQFF
NA,NA,TRBJ2-7,TRBV7-2,TGTGCCAGCAGCACAAGACGAATCTCAGGCGAGCAGTACTTC,CASSTRRISGEQYF
NA,NA,TRBJ1-3,TRBV5-1,TGCGCCAGCAGCCCCGGCCCCTCTGGAAACACCATATATTTT,CASSPGPSGNTIYF
TRBD2,NA,TRBJ2-7,TRBV5-1,TGCGCCAGCAGCACCAGACTAGCGGGAGGATCCGGTTACGAGCAGTACTTC,CASSTRLAGGSGYEQYF
NA,NA,TRBJ2-5,TRBV6-1,TGTGCCAGCAGTGGGACGTATCAAGAGACCCAGTACTTC,CASSGTYQETQYF
NA,NA,TRBJ1-2,TRBV28,TGTGCCGGCTACAGGGTCGGAGGAGGCTACACCTTC,CAGYRVGGGYTF
TRBD1,NA,TRBJ1-3,TRBV11-2,TGTGCCAGCAGCCTGGGGACAGGGGGCTATGGAAACACCATATATTTT,CASSLGTGGYGNTIYF
NA,NA,TRBJ2-7,TRBV10-1,TGCGCCAGCAGTGGGTCGGCGGGAACTTACGAGCAGTACTTC,CASSGSAGTYEQYF
NA,NA,TRBJ1-1,TRBV28,TGTGCCAGCAGTCTTACAGGAAGCCCTGAAGCTTTCTTT,CASSLTGSPEAFF
TRBD2,NA,TRBJ2-1,TRBV5-1,TGCGCCAGCAGTTTCGGTGGGGGCCGACTAGCGGGAGCGACGGATGAGCAGTTCTTC,CASSFGGGRLAGATDEQFF
TRBD1,NA,TRBJ1-5,TRBV19,TGTGCCAGTGTCAACGACATGGGGACAGGAGTCAGTCAGCCCCAGCATTTT,CASVNDMGTGVSQPQHF
NA,once,TRBJ1-1,TRBV18,TGTGCCAGCTCACCATATCGAGGGGCAGGGGACACTGAAGCTTTCTTT,CASSPYRGAGDTEAFF
NA,NA,TRBJ2-5,TRBV14,TGTGCCAGCAGCGTTCTGGACCAAGAGACCCAGTACTTC,CASSVLDQETQYF
NA,NA,TRBJ1-3,TRBV5-5,TGTGCCAGCAGCTCACAGTTGGATGGAAACACCATATATTTT,CASSSQLDGNTIYF
NA,NA,TRBJ2-7,TRBV5-1,TGCGCCAGCAGCTTGGGTTTCGGGGTTGCCTCGGCCGAGCAGTACTTC,CASSLGFGVASAEQYF
NA,NA,TRBJ2-7,TRBV7-9,TGTGCCAGCAGCCTAGACTTGCACGAGCAGTACTTC,CASSLDLHEQYF
TRBD2,once,TRBJ2-5,TRBV28,TGTGCCAGCAGTTTATATACGGCTAGCGGCCAAGAGACCCAGTACTTC,CASSLYTASGQETQYF
NA,NA,TRBJ1-2,TRBV11-2,TGTGCCAGCAGCTTAGGGTCAGCTAACTATGGCTACACCTTC,CASSLGSANYGYTF
TRBD1,NA,TRBJ2-5,TRBV6-1,TGTGCCAGCAAAGGGGGCACGGAGACCCAGTACTTC,CASKGGTETQYF
TRBD2,NA,TRBJ2-1,TRBV4-3,TGCGCCAGCAGCCAGGGGCCCGGGACTATCAATGAGCAGTTCTTC,CASSQGPGTINEQFF
NA,once,TRBJ2-7,TRBV7-2,TGTGCCAGCAGCTCAGGACAGACCTACGAGCAGTACTTC,CASSSGQTYEQYF
NA,NA,TRBJ2-2,TRBV9,TGTGCCAGCAGCGCTGATCCCACCGGGGAGCTGTTTTTT,CASSADPTGELFF
NA,NA,TRBJ1-2,TRBV6-5,TGTGCCAGCACGGGAAGTAACTATGGCTACACCTTC,CASTGSNYGYTF
NA,NA,TRBJ1-3,TRBV6-5,TGTGCCAGCAGTCCCCGGACCTCTGGAAACACCATATATTTT,CASSPRTSGNTIYF